The 26 T cell receptor beta chains presented below share a single source sample, sequenced in a study of early T cells in non-severe SARS-CoV-2 infection. TCRdb re-derived calls from the 5' RACE reads in MiXCR, one entry per CDR3 protein. The repertoire has approximately 76,000 distinct CDR3 sequences, 9.5% to 13% of them found once; the top ten carry about 2.7%. The sample consisted of whole blood. These receptors originate from an adult who was a healthcare worker with PCR-confirmed SARS-CoV-2 infection or an uninfected control (not recorded which).

This clonotype was seen at least ten times. The V gene is TRBV11-2, the J gene TRBJ2-7; 11 bases fit TRBD2. From germline, CDR1 is SGHAT and CDR2 FQNNGV. This CDR3 is built from 17 residues. The ends lost 1 base at V and 3 bases at J; junction bases unmatched: 8. The CDR3: CASSLAPGLAADYEQYF. The CDR3 nucleotides read TGTGCCAGCAGCTTAGCACCGGGACTAGCGGCAGACTACGAGCAGTACTTC. Using reference TRBV11-2 and TRBJ2-7 for the parts outside the CDR3, the full variable domain is EAGVAQSPRYKIIEKRQSVAFWCNPISGHATLYWYQQILGQGPKLLIQFQNNGVVDDSQLPKDRFSAERLKGVDSTLKIQPAKLEDSAVYLCASSLAPGLAADYEQYFGPGTRLTVT.

In this sample, this clonotype turned up a few times. This chain links TRBV5-6 with TRBJ2-3, with 8 bases aligning to TRBD2. The J segment lost 2 bases and the V segment lost 0 bases, leaving 2 bases of the junction unmatched. This CDR3 spans 15 amino acids. The V gene's germline CDR1 is SGHDT and CDR2 YYEEEE. Here the CDR3 DNA reads TGTGCCAGCAGCTTGGAGCGGGGGATCACAGATACGCAGTATTTT. It specifies CASSLERGITDTQYF.

This clonotype was recorded many times. The chain uses TRBV6-5 and TRBJ1-6; D may be TRBD1 (6 bases). V dropped 4 bases and J dropped 6 bases, with 16 bases sitting between them. The CDR3 spans 16 residues. Germline CDR1 is MNHEY and CDR2 is SVGAGI. The CDR3 loop reads CASSFNSWTANSPLHF. CDR3 bases: TGTGCCAGCAGTTTCAATAGCTGGACAGCTAATTCACCCCTCCACTTT.

The chain employs TRBV24-1 and TRBJ2-1, with 7 positions matching TRBD1. V trimming: 1 base; J trimming: 6 bases; junction bases outside the gene matches: 2. The CDR3 loop spans 14 amino acids. Germline CDR1 KGHDR, CDR2 SFDVKD. In DNA form, the CDR3 reads TGTGCCACCAGTGATTTTCACAGGGGCAATGAGCAGTTCTTC. It specifies CATSDFHRGNEQFF.

This clonotype was observed many times. The chain uses TRBV29-1 and TRBJ1-5; the D gene is possibly TRBD1 (5 bases). There are 12 residues in the CDR3. Germline loops: CDR1 SQVTM, CDR2 ANQGSEA. CDR3 loop: CTGGAGGQPQHF. The CDR3 DNA is TGCACTGGTGGGGCGGGCGGACAGCCCCAGCATTTT.

The rearrangement uses TRBV29-1 and TRBJ1-2; D gene unclear. This CDR3 is 12 amino acids long. Germline V gene lookup returns CDR1 SQVTM and CDR2 ANQGSEA. V was trimmed by 2 bases and J by 6 bases, leaving 10 bases between them. CDR3 bases: TGCAGCGTTGAAAGGGAAGGACATGGCTACACCTTC. It yields the protein CSVEREGHGYTF.

There are a few counts of this clonotype. Germline is not matched at one junction end, which may reflect a read error. CDR3 sequence (DNA): TGTGCTAGCAGCCCAGATGAGGGTCCAGACACCGGGGAGCTGTTTTTT. Protein product: CASSPDEGPDTGELFF. The rearrangement uses TRBV7-7 and TRBJ2-2, with D possibly matching TRBD2 (5 bases). The germline V gene encodes CDR1 SSHAT and CDR2 FNYEAQ (reference sequence). CDR3 length equals 16 residues.

This clonotype was seen repeatedly, ten times or more. The chain joins TRBV5-1 to TRBJ2-2; 10 bases line up with TRBD2. The trim removed 4 bases at V and 4 bases at J, leaving 13 bases unmatched. Germline V CDR1 and CDR2: SGHRS, YFSETQ. The CDR3 extends over 18 amino acids. CDR3 loop: CASSPSPGLAGATGELFF. In nucleotides, the CDR3 is TGCGCCAGCAGCCCTTCGCCGGGGCTAGCGGGGGCCACCGGGGAGCTGTTTTTT.

The chain combines TRBV5-1 with TRBJ2-1; D unresolved. V lost 4 bases and J lost 0, with 11 bases in between. In germline, CDR1 is SGHRS, CDR2 YFSETQ. There are 15 residues in the CDR3. The CDR3 spells CASSQALSSYNEQFF. DNA of the CDR3: TGCGCCAGCAGCCAGGCTCTTAGCTCCTACAATGAGCAGTTCTTC.

This clonotype occurred many times. The V call is TRBV5-4, the J call TRBJ1-2; no definite D call. CDR3 length: 14 amino acids. The V gene's germline CDR1 is SGHNT and CDR2 YYREEE (reference sequence). V lost 6 bases, J lost 2 bases, and 14 bases lay in between. The CDR3 DNA follows: TGTGCCAGCACCTCTAAGCCCGGGAACTATGGCTACACCTTC. Its protein is CASTSKPGNYGYTF. The full variable domain, in which reference TRBV5-4 and TRBJ1-2 provide the parts outside the CDR3, is ETGVTQSPTHLIKTRGQQVTLRCSSQSGHNTVSWYQQALGQGPQFIFQYYREEENGRGNFPPRFSGLQFPNYSSELNVNALELDDSALYLCASTSKPGNYGYTFGSGTRLTVV.

This chain links TRBV3-1 with TRBJ2-1; D might be TRBD2 (5 bases). Trimming stripped 1 base from V and 10 bases from J, with 8 bases between. The CDR3 sequence is 12 residues long. The germline CDR1 and CDR2 sequences are LGHDT and YNNKEL (reference sequence). This CDR3 reads CASSQVVAEQFF. CDR3 sequence (DNA): TGTGCCAGCAGCCAAGTGGTAGCGGAGCAGTTCTTC.

The table lists this clonotype with a few counts. V usage is TRBV10-3 and J usage is TRBJ2-5; D gene unclear. The CDR3 contains 11 residues. V was cut by 5 bases and J by 0 bases, with 1 base left in between. CDR1 is ENHRY and CDR2 is SYGVKD in the germline V gene. This CDR3 reads CAISYQETQYF. In nucleotides, the CDR3 is TGTGCCATCAGTTACCAAGAGACCCAGTACTTC.

The table lists this clonotype with a few counts. The chain has TRBV13 and TRBJ2-7, with D perhaps TRBD1 (6 bases). V lost 6 bases to trimming and J lost 7 bases, with 16 bases between them. This CDR3 is 13 amino acids long. Per germline, CDR1 PRHDT and CDR2 FYEKMQ (reference sequence). The CDR3 bases are TGTGCCAGCAGGCAGAATCCAGGGGATGAGCAGTACTTC. Translating gives CASRQNPGDEQYF.

This clonotype was seen a handful of times. The gene calls are TRBV2 and TRBJ1-5; D not certain. The CDR3 sequence is 13 residues long. Trimming removed 6 bases from V and 6 bases from J, with 12 bases in between. Germline lookup yields CDR1 SNHLY and CDR2 FYNNEI. The CDR3 reads CASSATGGQPQHF. The CDR3 DNA reads as TGTGCCAGCAGCGCTACTGGCGGTCAGCCCCAGCATTTT.

This clonotype was observed many times. The chain combines TRBV18 with TRBJ2-3; TRBD1 agrees at 9 bases. The J segment lost 3 bases and the V segment lost 6 bases, leaving 7 bases of the junction unmatched. The germline V gene encodes CDR1 KGHSH and CDR2 LQKENI. The CDR3 is 15 residues long. The CDR3 protein is CASSLSTGGTDTQYF. In DNA, the CDR3 is TGTGCCAGCTCCCTATCGACAGGGGGTACAGATACGCAGTATTTT.

This clonotype came up a few times. The CDR3 sequence is CASSQETGGADGYTF. The CDR3, as DNA: TGTGCCAGCAGCCAAGAGACAGGGGGCGCGGATGGCTACACCTTC. The chain recombines TRBV3-1 with TRBJ1-2; 10 bases match TRBD1. Germline CDR1 LGHDT, CDR2 YNNKEL (reference sequence). The CDR3 has 15 residues. After removal of 0 bases from V and 6 bases from J, the junction contained 4 bases not matched to a gene.

The chain recombines TRBV30 with TRBJ2-3, with TRBD2 matching 7 bases. Germline CDR1 reads GTSNPN; CDR2 reads SVGIG (reference sequence). The CDR3 runs 12 residues. J was trimmed by 4 bases and V by 8 bases; bases with no gene match: 6. The CDR3: CAHMGGADTQYF. The CDR3 region has the DNA TGTGCCCACATGGGGGGGGCAGATACGCAGTATTTT.

This chain joins TRBV30 and TRBJ2-7; 8 bases are a match to TRBD1. After removal of 2 bases from V and 3 bases from J, the junction contained 12 bases not matched to a gene. Per the germline V gene, CDR1 is GTSNPN and CDR2 is SVGIG (reference sequence). There are 16 residues in the CDR3. The CDR3 sequence: CAWSPGGAGGFYEQYF. DNA for the CDR3: TGTGCCTGGAGTCCTGGCGGGGCAGGGGGCTTCTACGAGCAGTACTTC.

This clonotype has at least ten counts. The gene calls are TRBV19 and TRBJ2-7; D is undetermined. The CDR3 has 13 amino acids. Germline assignment: CDR1 LNHDA and CDR2 SQIVND (reference sequence). Trimming shortened V by 3 bases and J by 2 bases, and 8 bases separated the two germline ends. This CDR3 reads CASSIDGAYEQYF. The CDR3 coding sequence is TGTGCCAGTAGTATCGATGGAGCCTACGAGCAGTACTTC.

The chain is built from TRBV28 and TRBJ2-1; D unclear. The V end lost 5 bases, the J end lost 7 bases, and 21 bases lay between the germline ends. CDR1 and CDR2 from the germline V gene are MDHEN and SYDVKM. This CDR3 contains 16 residues. CDR3 residues: CASSPHRYRFINEQFF. Here the CDR3 DNA reads TGTGCCAGCAGTCCACATAGGTACAGATTTATTAATGAGCAGTTCTTC.

This clonotype was seen at least ten times. The V call is TRBV28, the J call TRBJ1-5; tentative D call: TRBD1 (5 bases). The CDR3 contains 14 residues. The germline V and J ends were trimmed by 0 bases and 4 bases, with 7 bases remaining between them. CDR1 is MDHEN and CDR2 is SYDVKM in the germline V gene. In nucleotides, the CDR3 is TGTGCCAGCAGTTTATGGCAGGGAAATCAGCCCCAGCATTTT. Protein: CASSLWQGNQPQHF.

In this sample, this clonotype turned up many times. The chain has TRBV5-1 and TRBJ1-3; D unclear. There are 16 residues in the CDR3. Per germline, CDR1 SGHRS and CDR2 YFSETQ. V was shortened by 0 bases and J by 1 base, with 11 bases between the two germline ends. The CDR3 nucleotides read TGCGCCAGCAGCTTGGTTCCGGAAGCTTCTGGAAACACCATATATTTT. It yields the protein CASSLVPEASGNTIYF.

The V and J genes are TRBV20-1 and TRBJ2-3; no clear D. Germline V lookup: CDR1 DFQATT, CDR2 SNEGSKA (reference sequence). Trimming removed 1 base from V and 5 bases from J, with 7 bases in between. The CDR3 is made up of 12 amino acids. CDR3 residues: CSARGFQDTQYF. The CDR3, as DNA: TGCAGTGCTAGAGGATTCCAAGATACGCAGTATTTT.

This clonotype was observed many times. CDR3 DNA: TGTGCCAGCACCAACTACCCCGACAGCACTGAAGCTTTCTTT. Translation gives CASTNYPDSTEAFF. The J gene is TRBJ1-1, the V gene TRBV5-4; perhaps TRBD1 as D (5 bases). Germline V gene sequence: CDR1 SGHNT, CDR2 YYREEE (reference sequence). V lost 6 bases, J lost 4 bases, and 16 bases lay in between. There are 14 residues in the CDR3.

This clonotype was counted only a few times. The CDR3 DNA follows: TGTGCCAGCCGCGGACAGCCCCCTAAAAACATTCAGTACTTC. Translation: CASRGQPPKNIQYF. The genes are TRBV28 and TRBJ2-4; possible D gene TRBD1, 6 bases. V gave up 8 bases and J gave up 4 bases, with 15 bases separating them. Germline assignment: CDR1 MDHEN and CDR2 SYDVKM. The CDR3 spans 14 residues. The entire variable domain, with the rest obtained from reference TRBV28 and TRBJ2-4, is as follows: DVKVTQSSRYLVKRTGEKVFLECVQDMDHENMFWYRQDPGLGLRLIYFSYDVKMKEKGDIPEGYSVSREKKERFSLILESASTNQTSMYLCASRGQPPKNIQYFGAGTRLSVL.

This clonotype is labeled as medium-sized. The rearrangement links TRBV6-8 to TRBJ2-1; 7 nucleotides align to TRBD2. Trimming cost V 9 bases and J 7 bases; bases outside gene matches: 12. The CDR3 covers 14 residues. Germline V lookup: CDR1 MNHGY, CDR2 SAAAGT. The CDR3 region has the DNA TGTGCCAGGACCCCTAGCGGAGAGAAGAATGAGCAGTTCTTC. Translation: CARTPSGEKNEQFF.